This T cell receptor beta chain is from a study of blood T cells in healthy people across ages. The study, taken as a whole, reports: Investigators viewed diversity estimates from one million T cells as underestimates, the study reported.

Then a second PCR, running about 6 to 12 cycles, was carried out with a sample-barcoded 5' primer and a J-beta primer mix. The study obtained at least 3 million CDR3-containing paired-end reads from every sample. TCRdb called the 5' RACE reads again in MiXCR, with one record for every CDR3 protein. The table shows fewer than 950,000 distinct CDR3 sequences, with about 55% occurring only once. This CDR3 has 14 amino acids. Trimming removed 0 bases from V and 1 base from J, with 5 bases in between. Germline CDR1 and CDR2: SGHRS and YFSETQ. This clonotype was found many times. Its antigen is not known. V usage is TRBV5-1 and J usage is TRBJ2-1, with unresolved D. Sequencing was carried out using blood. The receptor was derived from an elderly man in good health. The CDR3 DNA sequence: TGCGCCAGCAGCTTGGACCGATCCTACAATGAGCAGTTCTTC. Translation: CASSLDRSYNEQFF.